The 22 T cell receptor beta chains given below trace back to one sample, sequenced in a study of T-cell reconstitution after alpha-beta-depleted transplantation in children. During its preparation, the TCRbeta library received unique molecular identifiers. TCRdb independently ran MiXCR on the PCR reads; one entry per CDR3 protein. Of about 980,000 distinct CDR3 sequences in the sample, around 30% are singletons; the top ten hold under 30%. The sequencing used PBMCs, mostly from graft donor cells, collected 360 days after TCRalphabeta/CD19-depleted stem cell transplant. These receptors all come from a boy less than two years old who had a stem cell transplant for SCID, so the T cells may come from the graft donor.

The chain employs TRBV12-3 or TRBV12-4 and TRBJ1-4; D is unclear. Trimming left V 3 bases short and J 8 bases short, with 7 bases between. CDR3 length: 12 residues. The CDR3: CASSFPTEKLFF. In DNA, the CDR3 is TGTGCCAGCAGTTTCCCCACGGAAAAACTGTTTTTT.

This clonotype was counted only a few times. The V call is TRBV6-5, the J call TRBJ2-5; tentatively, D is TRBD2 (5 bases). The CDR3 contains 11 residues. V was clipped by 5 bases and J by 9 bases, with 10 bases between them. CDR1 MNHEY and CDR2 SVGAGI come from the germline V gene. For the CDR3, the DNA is TGTGCCAGCAGTGCGACCGGGGCCCAGTACTTC. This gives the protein CASSATGAQYF.

Here the CDR3 DNA reads TGTGCCAGCAGTGAATGGGGGACAGCAAATTCACCCCTCCACTTT. Protein sequence: CASSEWGTANSPLHF. The chain carries TRBV2 and TRBJ1-6, with TRBD1 matching over 7 bases. Germline V lookup: CDR1 SNHLY, CDR2 FYNNEI. The CDR3 sequence is 15 residues long. V gave up 2 bases and J gave up 7 bases; unmatched junction bases: 5.

The CDR3 DNA reads as TGTGCCACCAGTGATCCCCGGGACAGAGATACCACCGGGGAGCTGTTTTTT. It translates to CATSDPRDRDTTGELFF. The rearrangement uses TRBV24-1 and TRBJ2-2; 7 bases align to TRBD1. V was clipped by 3 bases and J by 4 bases; unmatched bases: 10. This CDR3 is built from 17 residues. The germline CDR1 and CDR2 sequences are KGHDR and SFDVKD.

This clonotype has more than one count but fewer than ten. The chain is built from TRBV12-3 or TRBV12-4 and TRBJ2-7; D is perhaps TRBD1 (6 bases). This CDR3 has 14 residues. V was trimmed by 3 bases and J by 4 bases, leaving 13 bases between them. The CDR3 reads CASSFVGGGYEQYF. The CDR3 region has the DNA TGTGCCAGCAGTTTCGTAGGGGGTGGGTACGAGCAGTACTTC.

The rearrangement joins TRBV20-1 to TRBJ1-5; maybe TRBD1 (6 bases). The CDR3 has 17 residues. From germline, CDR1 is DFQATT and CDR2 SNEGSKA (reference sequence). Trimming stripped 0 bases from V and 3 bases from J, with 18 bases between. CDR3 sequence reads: CSARDPGTRGLNQPQHF. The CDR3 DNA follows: TGCAGTGCTAGAGACCCCGGGACAAGGGGCCTCAATCAGCCCCAGCATTTT.

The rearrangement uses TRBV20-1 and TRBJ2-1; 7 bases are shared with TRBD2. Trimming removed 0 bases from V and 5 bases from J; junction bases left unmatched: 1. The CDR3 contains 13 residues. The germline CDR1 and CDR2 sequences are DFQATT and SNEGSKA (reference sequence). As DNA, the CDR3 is TGCAGTGCTAGAGAGGGGGGGAACAATGAGCAGTTCTTC. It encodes CSAREGGNNEQFF.

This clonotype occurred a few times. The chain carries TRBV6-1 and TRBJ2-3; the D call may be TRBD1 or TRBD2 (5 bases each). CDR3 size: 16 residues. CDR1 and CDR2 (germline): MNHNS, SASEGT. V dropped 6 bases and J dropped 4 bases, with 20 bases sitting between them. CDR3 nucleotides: TGTGCCAGCAGATCACGCCGGGACCTAATCCCAGATACGCAGTATTTT. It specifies CASRSRRDLIPDTQYF.

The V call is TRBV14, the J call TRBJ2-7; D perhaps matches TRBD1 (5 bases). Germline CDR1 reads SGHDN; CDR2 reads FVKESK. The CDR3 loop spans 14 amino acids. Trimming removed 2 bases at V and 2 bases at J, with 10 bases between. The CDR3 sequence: CASSQSRVPYEQYF. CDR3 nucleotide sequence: TGTGCCAGCAGCCAATCCAGGGTACCCTACGAGCAGTACTTC.

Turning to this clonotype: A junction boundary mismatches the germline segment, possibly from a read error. The DNA of the CDR3 is TGTGCCAGCAGCCAGAGCGAGGGAGGGGCCTCCCACGAGCAGTACTTC. Protein sequence: CASSQSEGGASHEQYF. V is TRBV4-2 and J is TRBJ2-7, with 7 bases identical to TRBD2. This CDR3 contains 16 residues. The germline V gene encodes CDR1 LGHNA and CDR2 YNFKEQ.

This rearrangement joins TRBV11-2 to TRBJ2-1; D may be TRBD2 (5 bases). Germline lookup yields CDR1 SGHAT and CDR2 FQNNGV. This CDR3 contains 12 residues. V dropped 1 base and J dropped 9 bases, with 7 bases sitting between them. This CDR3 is CASSLVTSEQFF. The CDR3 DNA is TGTGCCAGCAGCTTAGTCACTAGTGAGCAGTTCTTC.

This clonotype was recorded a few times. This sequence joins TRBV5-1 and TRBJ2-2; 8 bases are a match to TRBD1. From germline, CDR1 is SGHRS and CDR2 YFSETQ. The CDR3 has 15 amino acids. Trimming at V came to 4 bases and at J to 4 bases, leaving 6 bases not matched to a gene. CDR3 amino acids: CASSRGQGFTGELFF. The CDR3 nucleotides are TGCGCCAGCAGCCGTGGACAGGGCTTCACCGGGGAGCTGTTTTTT.

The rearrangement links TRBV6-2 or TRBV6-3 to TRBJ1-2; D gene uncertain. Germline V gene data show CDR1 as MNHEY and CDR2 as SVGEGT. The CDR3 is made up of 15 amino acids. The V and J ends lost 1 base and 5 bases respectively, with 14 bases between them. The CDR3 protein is CASSYLSARPYGYTF. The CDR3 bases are TGTGCCAGCAGTTACTTGTCCGCGCGTCCTTATGGCTACACCTTC.

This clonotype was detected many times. In DNA form, the CDR3 reads TGCGCCAGCAGCTTGGTCGGGAGTTTGGGCACTGAAGCTTTCTTT. Translated, it gives CASSLVGSLGTEAFF. This chain uses TRBV5-1 with TRBJ1-1; unclear D gene. Trimming removed 0 bases from V and 4 bases from J, with 13 bases in between. This CDR3 spans 15 amino acids. Germline values: CDR1 SGHRS, CDR2 YFSETQ. The complete variable domain, with remaining parts taken from reference TRBV5-1 and TRBJ1-1, reads KAGVTQTPRYLIKTRGQQVTLSCSPISGHRSVSWYQQTPGQGLQFLFEYFSETQRNKGNFPGRFSGRQFSNSRSEMNVSTLELGDSALYLCASSLVGSLGTEAFFGQGTRLTVV.

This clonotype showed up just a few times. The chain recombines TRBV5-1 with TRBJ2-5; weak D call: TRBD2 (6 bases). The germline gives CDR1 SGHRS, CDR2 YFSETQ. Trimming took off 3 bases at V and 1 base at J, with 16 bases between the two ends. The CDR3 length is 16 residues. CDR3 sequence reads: CASSSLERVIQETQYF. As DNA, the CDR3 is TGCGCCAGCAGCTCCCTGGAGCGGGTAATCCAAGAGACCCAGTACTTC.

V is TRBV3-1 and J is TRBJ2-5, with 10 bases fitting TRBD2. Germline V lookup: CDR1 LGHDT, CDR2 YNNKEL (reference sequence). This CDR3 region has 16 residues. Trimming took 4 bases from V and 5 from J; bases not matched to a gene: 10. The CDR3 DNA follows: TGTGCCAGCAGCCCTGGGACTAGCGTGGGGAGGGAGACCCAGTACTTC. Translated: CASSPGTSVGRETQYF.

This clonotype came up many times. CDR3 sequence: CASSLSRGLYEQYF. DNA of the CDR3: TGTGCCAGCAGTTTATCCAGGGGGCTCTACGAGCAGTACTTC. The rearrangement uses TRBV27 and TRBJ2-7; the match to TRBD1 covers 8 bases. The CDR3 length is 14 residues. J lost 3 bases, V lost 0 bases, and 1 base had no gene match. Looked up from germline, CDR1 is MNHEY and CDR2 is SMNVEV (reference sequence).

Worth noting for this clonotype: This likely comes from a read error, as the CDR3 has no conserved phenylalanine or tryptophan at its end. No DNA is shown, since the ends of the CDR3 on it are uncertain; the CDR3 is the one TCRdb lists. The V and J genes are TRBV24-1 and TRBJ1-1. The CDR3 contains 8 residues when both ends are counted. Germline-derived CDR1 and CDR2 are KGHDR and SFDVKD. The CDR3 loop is CATSEADL.

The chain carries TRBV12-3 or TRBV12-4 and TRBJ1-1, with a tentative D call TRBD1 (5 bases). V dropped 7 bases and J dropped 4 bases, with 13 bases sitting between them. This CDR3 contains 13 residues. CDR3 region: CASNRQMGTEAFF. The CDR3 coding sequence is TGTGCCAGCAATCGACAGATGGGCACTGAAGCTTTCTTT.

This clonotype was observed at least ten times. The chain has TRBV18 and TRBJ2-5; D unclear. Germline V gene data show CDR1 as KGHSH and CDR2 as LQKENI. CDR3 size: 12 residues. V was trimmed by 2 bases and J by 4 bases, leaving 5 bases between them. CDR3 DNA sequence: TGTGCCAGCTCACCATCTCTAGAGACCCAGTACTTC. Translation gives CASSPSLETQYF.

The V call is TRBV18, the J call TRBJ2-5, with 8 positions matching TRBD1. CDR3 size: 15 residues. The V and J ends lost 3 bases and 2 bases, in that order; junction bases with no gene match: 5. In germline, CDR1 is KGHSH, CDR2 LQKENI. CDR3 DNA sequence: TGTGCCAGCTCACCCCAACAGGGGGGACAAGAGACCCAGTACTTC. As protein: CASSPQQGGQETQYF.

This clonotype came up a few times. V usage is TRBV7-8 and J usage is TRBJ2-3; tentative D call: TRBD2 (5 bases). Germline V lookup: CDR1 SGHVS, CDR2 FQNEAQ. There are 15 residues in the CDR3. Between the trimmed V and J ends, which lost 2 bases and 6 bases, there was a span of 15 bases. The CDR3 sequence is CASSLQTTERDTQYF. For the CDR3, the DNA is TGTGCCAGCAGCTTACAGACTACCGAGCGCGATACGCAGTATTTT.